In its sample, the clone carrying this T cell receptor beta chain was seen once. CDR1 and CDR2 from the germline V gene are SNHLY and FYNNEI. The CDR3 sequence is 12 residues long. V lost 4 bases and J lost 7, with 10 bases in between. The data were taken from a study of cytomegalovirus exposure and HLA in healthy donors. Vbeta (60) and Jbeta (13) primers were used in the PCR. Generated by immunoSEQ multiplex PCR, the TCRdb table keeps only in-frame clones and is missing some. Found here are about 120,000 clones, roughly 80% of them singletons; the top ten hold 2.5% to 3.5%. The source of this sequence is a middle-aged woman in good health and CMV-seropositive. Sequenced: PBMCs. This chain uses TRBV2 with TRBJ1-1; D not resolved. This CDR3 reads CASSGNSYEAFF. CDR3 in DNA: TGTGCCAGCAGTGGTAATAGTTATGAAGCTTTCTTT. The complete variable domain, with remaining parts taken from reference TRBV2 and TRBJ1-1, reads EPEVTQTPSHQVTQMGQEVILRCVPISNHLYFYWYRQILGQKVEFLVSFYNNEISEKSEIFDDQFSVERPDGSNFTLKIRSTKLEDSAMYFCASSGNSYEAFFGQGTRLTVV.